This record concerns one T cell receptor beta chain sequence. The sample is drawn from a study of early T cells in non-severe SARS-CoV-2 infection. Germline-derived CDR1 and CDR2 are MNHNY and SVGAGI (reference sequence). The CDR3 spans 14 residues. V was pared by 2 bases and J by 7 bases, with 8 bases of the junction left unmatched. One entry per CDR3 protein results from TCRdb running MiXCR on the 5' RACE reads. The table records about 60,000 distinct CDR3 sequences, around 20% of them present only once. The clonotype comes from an adult who was a healthcare worker with PCR-confirmed SARS-CoV-2 infection or an uninfected control (not recorded which). The sample consisted of whole blood, taken at baseline. The chain uses TRBV6-6 and TRBJ2-7; 7 bases map to TRBD2. This chain's CDR3 is CASSYRSGKGEQYF. In DNA, the CDR3 is TGTGCCAGCAGTTACAGGAGCGGGAAAGGTGAGCAGTACTTC.